Listed below are T cell receptor beta chains from one sample, sequenced in a study of siplizumab effects on memory and regulatory T cells. Only in-frame clones appear in the TCRdb table, and some are missing; sequencing was by immunoSEQ multiplex PCR. The sample lists 70,000 to 95,000 clones; 80% to 90% were seen once. The material sequenced was CD4+ T cells sorted from blood. Every receptor here comes from a human donor in good health. CDR3s include the opening cysteine and the closing phenylalanine or tryptophan. D genes are given only for firm matches. Size is omitted from some rows. Given values are once, few, many or a class for expanded clones.

TRBJ2-3 | TRBV9 | NA | NA | TGTGCCAGCAGCAAACAGGAACTCCAGACAGATACGCAGTATTTT | CASSKQELQTDTQYF
TRBJ2-7 | TRBV7-2 | TRBD2 | NA | TGTGCCAGCAGCAAGGGACTAGCGGACTACGAGCAGTACTTC | CASSKGLADYEQYF
TRBJ2-3 | TRBV28 | TRBD2 | NA | TGTGCCAGCAGCGACCCGGGACTAGCGAGTTCAGATACGCAGTATTTT | CASSDPGLASSDTQYF
TRBJ1-4 | TRBV5-5 | NA | NA | TGTGCCAGCAGCTTACAGGAGAAAGGGCCTCTGTTTTTT | CASSLQEKGPLFF
TRBJ2-3 | TRBV5-1 | TRBD2 | NA | TGCGCCAGCAGCCAGACTAGCGGTCAAAGCACAGATACGCAGTATTTT | CASSQTSGQSTDTQYF
TRBJ1-1 | TRBV2 | NA | NA | TGTGCCAGCAGTGATGGCTCCCGAGGGAGGACTGAAGCTTTCTTT | CASSDGSRGRTEAFF
TRBJ2-7 | TRBV4-2 | NA | NA | TGTGCCAGCAGCCAAGATGACGGGTCTCTGGGAGAGCAGTACTTC | CASSQDDGSLGEQYF
TRBJ1-3 | TRBV19 | NA | NA | TGTGCCAGTAGTATAGCGGGGTCCGGAAACACCATATATTTT | CASSIAGSGNTIYF
TRBJ1-2 | TRBV25-1 | NA | NA | TGTGCCAGCAGACCCTCCGGGCAGCCTGGCTACACCTTC | CASRPSGQPGYTF
TRBJ2-7 | TRBV5-8 | NA | NA | TGTGCCAGCAGCTTAGGGCAGGGTTTGGGGGAGCAGTACTTC | CASSLGQGLGEQYF
TRBJ1-1 | TRBV28 | NA | NA | TGTGCCAGCAGTCCCGACGCGGGCACTGAAGCTTTCTTT | CASSPDAGTEAFF
TRBJ2-1 | TRBV19 | NA | NA | TGTGCCACGCACCTAAAGGGGATAGCCTCCTCCTACAATGAGCAGTTCTTC | CATHLKGIASSYNEQFF
TRBJ2-5 | TRBV30 | NA | NA | TGTGCCTGGAGCGGAAGACAGCAAGAGACCCAGTACTTC | CAWSGRQQETQYF
TRBJ2-1 | TRBV10-2 | NA | NA | TGCGCCAGCAACAGCTTGGGTCCTTACAATGAGCAGTTCTTC | CASNSLGPYNEQFF
TRBJ2-1 | TRBV4-1 | TRBD2 | NA | TGCGCCAGCAGCCAAGTAGCGGGAGTTCTTGTGAGGAATGAGCAGTTCTTC | CASSQVAGVLVRNEQFF
TRBJ2-7 | TRBV5-1 | TRBD2 | NA | TGCGCCAGCAGCCGTAGCGGGACCCACGAGCAGTACTTC | CASSRSGTHEQYF
TRBJ1-1 | TRBV7-9 | NA | NA | TGTGCCAGCTATGGCAGCGCAAACACTGAAGCTTTCTTT | CASYGSANTEAFF
TRBJ2-7 | TRBV7-4 | NA | once | TGTGCCAGCAGCTTAGGCGGCAGGGCAGACTCCTACGAGCAGTACTTC | CASSLGGRADSYEQYF
TRBJ2-1 | TRBV7-2 | NA | NA | TGTGCCAGCCGAAAGCCGGGACGGAATTACAATGAGCAGTTCTTC | CASRKPGRNYNEQFF
TRBJ1-2 | TRBV29-1 | NA | NA | TGCAGCGTGACAGTTTTTTCCAATTTAGTGGCCGGCTACACCTTC | CSVTVFSNLVAGYTF
TRBJ2-3 | TRBV5-4 | NA | NA | TGTGCCAGCAGCCTCCCTGATTCTAGCGATACGCAGTATTTT | CASSLPDSSDTQYF
TRBJ2-3 | TRBV11-3 | NA | few | TGTGCCAGCAGCCTAGTAGGGGGGGACACAGATACGCAGTATTTT | CASSLVGGDTDTQYF
TRBJ2-7 | TRBV28 | NA | NA | TGTGCCAGCAGTTTTCTGGGGGCGCGGGAGCAGTACTTC | CASSFLGAREQYF
TRBJ1-5 | TRBV14 | NA | NA | TGTGCCAGCAGCCAGCAGGGCAATCAGCCCCAGCATTTT | CASSQQGNQPQHF
TRBJ2-7 | TRBV7-2 | NA | few | TGTGCCAGCAGCTTAGGGGGAGTTCCCGAGCAGTACTTC | CASSLGGVPEQYF
TRBJ2-2 | TRBV5-1 | TRBD1 | NA | TGCGCCAGCAGCTTGGTTACAGGGGGCTCTCTTAGAAACACCGGGGAGCTGTTTTTT | CASSLVTGGSLRNTGELFF
TRBJ1-2 | TRBV5-1 | TRBD1 | NA | TGCGCCAGCAGCTTTACAGGGGACGGAGGCTACACCTTC | CASSFTGDGGYTF
TRBJ2-7 | TRBV18 | TRBD1 | NA | TGTGCCAGCTCACCGAGACAGGGATCCTACGAGCAGTACTTC | CASSPRQGSYEQYF
TRBJ1-3 | TRBV4-1 | NA | NA | TGCGCCAGCAGCCAAGATGGGTCGGTTATCTCTGGAAACACCATATATTTT | CASSQDGSVISGNTIYF
TRBJ1-2 | TRBV7-9 | TRBD1 | NA | TGTGCCAGCAGCGTAGTAGGGACAGGGTCGTATGGCTACACCTTC | CASSVVGTGSYGYTF
TRBJ1-1 | TRBV5-1 | NA | NA | TGCGCCAGCAGCTTGGACAACGCAGGGACTGGGGCTTTCTTT | CASSLDNAGTGAFF
TRBJ1-5 | TRBV4-2 | TRBD1 | NA | TGTGCCAGCAGCCAAGCACCTACAGGGGGCTCGCATCAGCCCCAGCATTTT | CASSQAPTGGSHQPQHF
TRBJ2-5 | TRBV2 | TRBD1 | few | TGTGCCAGCCGGCCGTTGACAGGGGGCGCGGGAGAGACCCAGTACTTC | CASRPLTGGAGETQYF
TRBJ1-1 | TRBV5-6 | TRBD1 | NA | TGTGCCAGCAGCCCCGGACAGGGTTTCACTGAAGCTTTCTTT | CASSPGQGFTEAFF
TRBJ2-3 | TRBV7-3 | TRBD2 | NA | TGTGCCAGCAGCTTTGGGACTAGCGGGAGGGCCGGCACAGATACGCAGTATTTT | CASSFGTSGRAGTDTQYF
TRBJ1-5 | TRBV29-1 | NA | NA | TGCAGCGTTGTTTGGGGGGCGGGTCAGCCCCAGCATTTT | CSVVWGAGQPQHF
TRBJ2-5 | TRBV6-6 | NA | NA | TGTGCCAGCTCGGACCCCCGGACCCAGTACTTC | CASSDPRTQYF
TRBJ2-1 | TRBV11-3 | NA | NA | TGTGCCAGCAGCTTAGGAAGTTTTCGGCAGGGCTACAATGAGCAGTTCTTC | CASSLGSFRQGYNEQFF
TRBJ1-5 | TRBV7-2 | NA | NA | TGTGCCAGCAGGGGTGATAGCAATCAGCCCCAGCATTTT | CASRGDSNQPQHF
TRBJ2-1 | TRBV4-2 | NA | NA | TGTGCCAGCAGCGTAGCAGGGGGGAACTACAATGAGCAGTTCTTC | CASSVAGGNYNEQFF
TRBJ2-1 | TRBV11-3 | TRBD2 | NA | TGTGCCAGCAGCTTAGGAACGAGCGGGAGCCACAATGAGCAGTTCTTC | CASSLGTSGSHNEQFF
TRBJ1-5 | TRBV15 | TRBD1 | NA | TGTGCCACCAGCAGAGGCGGGACAGGGGGCGGTCAGCCCCAGCATTTT | CATSRGGTGGGQPQHF
TRBJ2-7 | TRBV5-4 | NA | NA | TGTGCCAGCAGCTTTTCTGAGTACGAGCAGTACTTC | CASSFSEYEQYF
TRBJ2-2 | TRBV21-1 | NA | NA | TGTGCCAGCAGCAAAGCGGGAGTAAGCGTGGTAGTCTGTCCCTTAAACTTAAACACCGGGGAGCTGTTTTTT | CASSKAGVSVVVCPLNLNTGELFF
TRBJ1-1 | TRBV4-2 | NA | NA | TGTGCCAGCAGCCAAGACAGGGGAAGGACTGAAGCTTTCTTT | CASSQDRGRTEAFF
TRBJ2-5 | TRBV30 | NA | NA | TGTGCCTGGAGGGCGGGGGCCTTCCAAGAGACCCAGTACTTC | CAWRAGAFQETQYF
TRBJ2-1 | TRBV5-4 | TRBD2 | NA | TGTGCCAGCAGCCCCGGGACTAGCGGGAGGGCCGGCTTCGGCGAGCAGTTCTTC | CASSPGTSGRAGFGEQFF
TRBJ2-1 | TRBV7-2 | TRBD1 | NA | TGTGCCAGCAGCTCCGGGACAGGGGGGCATGAGCAGTTCTTC | CASSSGTGGHEQFF
TRBJ1-2 | TRBV6-6 | TRBD1 | NA | TGTGCCAGCAGTTACCCGACAGGGAACTATGGCTACACCTTC | CASSYPTGNYGYTF
TRBJ2-5 | TRBV5-1 | TRBD2 | few | TGCGCCAGCAGCTCAATCTCCGGGACTAGCGTTGAGACCCAGTACTTC | CASSSISGTSVETQYF
TRBJ1-1 | TRBV5-1 | TRBD1 | NA | TGCGCCAGCAGATATGACAGGGGACTCTCTGAAGCTTTCTTT | CASRYDRGLSEAFF
TRBJ2-3 | TRBV19 | TRBD1 | once | TGTGCCAGTAGACTTACAGGGGTTGATACGCAGTATTTT | CASRLTGVDTQYF
TRBJ1-5 | TRBV2 | TRBD1 | NA | TGTGCCAGCAGACAACAGGGGGGCAGCAATCAGCCCCAGCATTTT | CASRQQGGSNQPQHF
TRBJ2-1 | TRBV7-2 | NA | NA | TGTGCCAGCACTCCTTTTGTCTCGGGGAAGGTTAATGAGCAGTTCTTC | CASTPFVSGKVNEQFF
TRBJ1-1 | TRBV4-1 | NA | NA | TGCGCCAGCAGGGTAGCGACGGAGAACACTGAAGCTTTCTTT | CASRVATENTEAFF
TRBJ2-1 | TRBV6-5 | NA | NA | TGTGCCAGCAGTTACAGCACCTTACACAATGAGCAGTTCTTC | CASSYSTLHNEQFF
TRBJ2-3 | TRBV29-1 | TRBD1 | NA | TGCAGCGTTCGACAGGGGGCGGGAGATACGCAGTATTTT | CSVRQGAGDTQYF
TRBJ1-1 | TRBV7-2 | NA | NA | TGTGCCAGCAGCTTAGGGACGAACACTGAAGCTTTCTTT | CASSLGTNTEAFF
TRBJ2-6 | TRBV12-5 | NA | NA | TGTGCTAGTGGTTTGGGCCAGTCTGGGGCCAACGTCCTGACTTTC | CASGLGQSGANVLTF
TRBJ1-1 | TRBV5-1 | NA | NA | TGCGCCAGCAGCGAAGTGGTGAACACTGAAGCTTTCTTT | CASSEVVNTEAFF